The 3 T cell receptor beta chains in this list originate from one sample, sequenced in a study of graft-versus-host responses after intestinal transplantation. Their antigen targets remain unknown. Profiling relied on immunoSEQ multiplex PCR, and the TCRdb table lists in-frame clones only, not all of them. The sample includes about 120,000 clones, around 96% of them seen just once. Sequences were derived from unstimulated CD8+ T cells sorted from spleen or lymph node cells, sampled before intestinal transplant. The receptor source for this set is a human donor who received an intestinal transplant.

This chain joins TRBV7-9 and TRBJ2-6; D is unclear. The germline V and J ends were trimmed by 5 bases and 0 bases, with 5 bases remaining between them. The CDR3 runs 14 residues. Germline V gene lookup returns CDR1 SEHNR and CDR2 FQNEAQ (reference sequence). The chain's CDR3 is CASSPVSGANVLTF. In nucleotides, the CDR3 is TGTGCCAGCAGCCCAGTCTCTGGGGCCAACGTCCTGACTTTC.

The V gene is TRBV7-2, the J gene TRBJ2-1; unclear D gene. V lost 2 bases and J lost 0, with 17 bases in between. Germline assignment: CDR1 SGHTA and CDR2 FQGNSA. The CDR3 contains 18 residues. CDR3 DNA: TGTGCCAGCAGCTTAAACCCCTCGCCGGCGAGCTCCTACAATGAGCAGTTCTTC. Translation gives CASSLNPSPASSYNEQFF.

The genes are TRBV10-3 and TRBJ2-1, with 10 nucleotides matching TRBD2. The trim removed 9 bases at V and 7 bases at J, leaving 3 bases unmatched. Per the germline V gene, CDR1 is ENHRY and CDR2 is SYGVKD. The CDR3 covers 12 residues. CDR3: CAMGAGGNEQFF. Here the CDR3 DNA reads TGTGCCATGGGAGCGGGAGGGAATGAGCAGTTCTTC.